A single sample gave rise to the 11 T cell receptor beta chains below, sequenced in a study of T cell changes during pregnancy in multiple sclerosis. Repertoires were generated with immunoSEQ multiplex PCR, while TCRdb's copy carries only in-frame clones and drops some. The table shows roughly 89,000 clones, with around 94% occurring only once. The sequences come from peripheral blood, collected after pregnancy. These receptors were collected from a female donor in good health, enrolled as a control in a pregnancy study.

This chain links TRBV5-1 with TRBJ2-1; 7 positions agree with TRBD2. With 4 bases clipped from V and 2 bases from J, the junction kept 6 bases outside the gene matches. CDR1 is SGHRS, CDR2 YFSETQ, per germline. The CDR3 length is 15 residues. The CDR3 DNA sequence: TGCGCCAGCAGCGCGGCTAGCGGAGCCTACAATGAGCAGTTCTTC. It yields the protein CASSAASGAYNEQFF.

The rearrangement joins TRBV7-8 to TRBJ2-3; the match to TRBD1 covers 9 bases. This CDR3 region has 16 residues. J gave up 1 base and V 1 base, and 3 bases lay outside the gene matches. Germline CDR1 SGHVS, CDR2 FQNEAQ. CDR3 bases: TGTGCCAGCAGCTTAGGACAGGGGGGAGGCACAGATACGCAGTATTTT. This codes for CASSLGQGGGTDTQYF.

The chain joins TRBV2 to TRBJ2-3, with D possibly TRBD1 on 5 matching bases. The germline V gene has CDR1 SNHLY and CDR2 FYNNEI. V gave up 3 bases and J gave up 1 base, with 8 bases separating them. The CDR3 is 14 amino acids. In nucleotides, the CDR3 is TGTGCCAGCAGTGATCAGGGTGGCACAGATACGCAGTATTTT. This codes for CASSDQGGTDTQYF. Together with reference TRBV2 and TRBJ2-3, the CDR3 gives the full variable domain: EPEVTQTPSHQVTQMGQEVILRCVPISNHLYFYWYRQILGQKVEFLVSFYNNEISEKSEIFDDQFSVERPDGSNFTLKIRSTKLEDSAMYFCASSDQGGTDTQYFGPGTRLTVL.

The chain uses TRBV6-1 and TRBJ1-1; D is undetermined. The CDR3 is 14 residues long. Germline CDR1 reads MNHNS; CDR2 reads SASEGT. V was cut by 5 bases and J by 6 bases, with 16 bases left in between. In DNA form, the CDR3 reads TGTGCCAGCAGTAAAAGCCCCGAAAGCGCTGAAGCTTTCTTT. Amino acids: CASSKSPESAEAFF.

The chain is built from TRBV2 and TRBJ2-1, with TRBD2 matching 11 bases. V lost 6 bases and J lost 6; bases outside the gene matches: 13. The CDR3 totals 17 residues. CDR1 and CDR2 (germline): SNHLY, FYNNEI. The CDR3 spells CASRSFLTSGSGNEQFF. CDR3 coding DNA: TGTGCCAGCAGATCCTTCCTTACTAGCGGGAGCGGCAATGAGCAGTTCTTC.

This chain joins TRBV11-2 and TRBJ2-3; 10 bases line up with TRBD2. CDR1 and CDR2 from the germline V gene are SGHAT and FQNNGV. The CDR3 runs to 18 residues. The junction had 14 bases not matched to a gene; V was cut back by 6 bases and J by 2 bases. The CDR3 DNA sequence: TGTGCCAGCAGTGACGGGACTAGCGTTCTCCGGCACACAGATACGCAGTATTTT. Its protein is CASSDGTSVLRHTDTQYF.

The V gene is TRBV28, the J gene TRBJ2-1, with D maybe TRBD1 (6 bases). The V gene's germline CDR1 is MDHEN and CDR2 SYDVKM. The ends were cut back, 4 bases at V and 2 bases at J, with 6 bases in the middle. This CDR3 comprises 13 residues. The CDR3 loop reads CASSSGAYNEQFF. The CDR3 DNA sequence: TGTGCCAGCAGTTCAGGGGCCTACAATGAGCAGTTCTTC.

J is TRBJ2-2 and V is TRBV5-1; 7 bases match TRBD2. V was pared by 5 bases and J by 4 bases, with 8 bases of the junction left unmatched. Germline values: CDR1 SGHRS, CDR2 YFSETQ. CDR3 length equals 15 residues. CDR3 protein: CASRDRGSGTGELFF. The CDR3 DNA follows: TGCGCCAGCAGGGATCGCGGGAGCGGCACCGGGGAGCTGTTTTTT. Full variable domain (outside the CDR3, taken from reference TRBV5-1 and TRBJ2-2): KAGVTQTPRYLIKTRGQQVTLSCSPISGHRSVSWYQQTPGQGLQFLFEYFSETQRNKGNFPGRFSGRQFSNSRSEMNVSTLELGDSALYLCASRDRGSGTGELFFGEGSRLTVL.

The chain is built from TRBV18 and TRBJ1-4; D is unresolved. CDR1 is KGHSH, CDR2 LQKENI, per germline. V lost 3 bases and J 8 bases, leaving 13 bases between the germline ends. This CDR3 is built from 14 residues. In DNA, the CDR3 is TGTGCCAGCTCACCCCCCAACCGAGTGGAAAAACTGTTTTTT. Translation gives CASSPPNRVEKLFF. The full variable domain, rest sourced from reference TRBV18 and TRBJ1-4, is NAGVMQNPRHLVRRRGQEARLRCSPMKGHSHVYWYRQLPEEGLKFMVYLQKENIIDESGMPKERFSAEFPKEGPSILRIQQVVRGDSAAYFCASSPPNRVEKLFFGSGTQLSVL.

This rearrangement joins TRBV19 to TRBJ1-2; TRBD1 matches 8 bases. CDR1 LNHDA and CDR2 SQIVND come from the germline V gene (reference sequence). The CDR3 spans 15 residues. Trimming at V came to 5 bases and at J to 1 base, leaving 6 bases not matched to a gene. The CDR3 reads CASSLTTGVNYGYTF. The DNA for the CDR3 is TGTGCCAGTAGTCTAACGACAGGGGTTAACTATGGCTACACCTTC.

The chain is built from TRBV30 and TRBJ1-2, with 7 bases fitting TRBD1. Germline V gives CDR1 GTSNPN, CDR2 SVGIG (reference sequence). Losses at the gene ends were 3 bases for V and 2 bases for J; bases not matched to a gene: 3. This CDR3 has 13 amino acids. CDR3: CAWSQGQNYGYTF. The CDR3 DNA sequence: TGTGCCTGGAGCCAGGGACAGAACTATGGCTACACCTTC.